The clone carrying this T cell receptor beta chain was recorded only once. Antigen: not known. The record originates from a study of T cell responses to AZD1222 COVID-19 vaccine. Study-wide points: Clonal diversity was possibly underestimated, and the donors were mostly white British, with more females.

Germline CDR1 and CDR2: SGHNT and YYREEE (reference sequence). The CDR3 spans 13 residues. V was cut by 1 base and J by 5 bases, with 9 bases left in between. The data were produced by immunoSEQ multiplex PCR, yet TCRdb's version contains in-frame clones alone and is incomplete. The table shows about 84,000 clones, with 70% to 90% occurring only once. This chain uses TRBV5-4 with TRBJ1-1, with a weak D call TRBD1 (6 bases). The starting material was peripheral blood, obtained 28 days after the second AZD1222 dose. The origin of this receptor is an adult who received the AZD1222 COVID-19 vaccine. CDR3 loop: CASSLTGRTEAFF. CDR3 sequence (DNA): TGTGCCAGCAGCTTGACAGGGCGGACTGAAGCTTTCTTT.